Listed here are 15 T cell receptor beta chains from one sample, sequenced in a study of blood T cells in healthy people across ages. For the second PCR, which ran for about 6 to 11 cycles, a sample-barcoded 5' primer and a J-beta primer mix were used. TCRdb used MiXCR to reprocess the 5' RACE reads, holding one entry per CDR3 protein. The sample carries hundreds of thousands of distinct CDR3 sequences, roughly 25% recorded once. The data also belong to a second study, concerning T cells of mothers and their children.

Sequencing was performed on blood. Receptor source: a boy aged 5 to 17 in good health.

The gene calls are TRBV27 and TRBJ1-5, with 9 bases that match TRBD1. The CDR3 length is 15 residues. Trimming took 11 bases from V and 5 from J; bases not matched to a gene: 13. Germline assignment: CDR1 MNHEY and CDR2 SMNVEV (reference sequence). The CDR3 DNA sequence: TGTGCCGTTGCTAGTCACACAGGGGGCGATCAGCCCCAGCATTTT. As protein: CAVASHTGGDQPQHF.

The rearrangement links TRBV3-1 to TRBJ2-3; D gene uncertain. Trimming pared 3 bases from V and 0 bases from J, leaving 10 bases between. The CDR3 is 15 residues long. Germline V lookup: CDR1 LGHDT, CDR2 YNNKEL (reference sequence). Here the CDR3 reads CASSQTGSSTDTQYF. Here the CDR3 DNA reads TGTGCCAGCAGCCAGACCGGAAGTAGCACAGATACGCAGTATTTT.

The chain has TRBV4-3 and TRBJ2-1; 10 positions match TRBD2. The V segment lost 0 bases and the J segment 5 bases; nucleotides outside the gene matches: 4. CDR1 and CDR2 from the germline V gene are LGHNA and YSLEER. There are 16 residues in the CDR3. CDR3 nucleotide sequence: TGCGCCAGCAGCCAAGATTTAGCGGGGGGAAACAATGAGCAGTTCTTC. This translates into CASSQDLAGGNNEQFF.

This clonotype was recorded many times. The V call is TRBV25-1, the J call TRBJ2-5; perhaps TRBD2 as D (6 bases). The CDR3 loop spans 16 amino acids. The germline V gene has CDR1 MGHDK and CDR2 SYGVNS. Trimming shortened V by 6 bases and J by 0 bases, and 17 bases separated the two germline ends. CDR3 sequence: CASSQVTRTYQETQYF. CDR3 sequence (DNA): TGTGCCAGCAGCCAGGTGACTAGGACATACCAAGAGACCCAGTACTTC.

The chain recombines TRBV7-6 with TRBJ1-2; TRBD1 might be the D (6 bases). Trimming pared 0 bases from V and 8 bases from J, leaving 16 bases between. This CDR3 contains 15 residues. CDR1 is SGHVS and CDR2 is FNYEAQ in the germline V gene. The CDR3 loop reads CASSLALGGAGGYTF. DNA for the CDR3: TGTGCCAGCAGCTTAGCGCTTGGGGGCGCGGGGGGCTACACCTTC.

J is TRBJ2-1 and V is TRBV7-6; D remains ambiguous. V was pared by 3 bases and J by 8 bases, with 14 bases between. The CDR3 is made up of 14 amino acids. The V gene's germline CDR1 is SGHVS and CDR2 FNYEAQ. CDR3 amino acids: CASSFSPPRDEQFF. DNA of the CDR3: TGTGCCAGCAGCTTTTCCCCCCCTCGGGATGAGCAGTTCTTC.

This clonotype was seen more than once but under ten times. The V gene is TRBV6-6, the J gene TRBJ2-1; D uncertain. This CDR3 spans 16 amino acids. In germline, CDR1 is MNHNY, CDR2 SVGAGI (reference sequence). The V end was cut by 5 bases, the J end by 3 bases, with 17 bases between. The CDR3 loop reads CASSQTRALYYNEQFF. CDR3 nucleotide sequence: TGTGCCAGCAGTCAGACAAGGGCCCTATACTACAATGAGCAGTTCTTC.

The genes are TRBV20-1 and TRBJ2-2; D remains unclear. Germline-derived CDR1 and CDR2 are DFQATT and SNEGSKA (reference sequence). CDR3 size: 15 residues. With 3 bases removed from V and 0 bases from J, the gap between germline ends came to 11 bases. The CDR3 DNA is TGCAGTGCTAGGGACCCTAAGTCGAACACCGGGGAGCTGTTTTTT. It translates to CSARDPKSNTGELFF.

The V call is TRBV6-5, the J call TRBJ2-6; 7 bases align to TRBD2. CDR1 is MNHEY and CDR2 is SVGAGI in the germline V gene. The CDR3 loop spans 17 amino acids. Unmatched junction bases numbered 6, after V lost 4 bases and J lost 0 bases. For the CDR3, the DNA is TGTGCCAGCAGTTCCAGGGAGGGCGGCTCTGGGGCCAACGTCCTGACTTTC. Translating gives CASSSREGGSGANVLTF.

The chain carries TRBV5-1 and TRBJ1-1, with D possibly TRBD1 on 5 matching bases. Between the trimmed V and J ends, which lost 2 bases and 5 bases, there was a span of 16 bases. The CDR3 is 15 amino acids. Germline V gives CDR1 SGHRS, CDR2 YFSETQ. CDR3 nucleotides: TGCGCCAGCAGCTTTATCGGGGCGATTCAAACTGAAGCTTTCTTT. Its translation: CASSFIGAIQTEAFF.

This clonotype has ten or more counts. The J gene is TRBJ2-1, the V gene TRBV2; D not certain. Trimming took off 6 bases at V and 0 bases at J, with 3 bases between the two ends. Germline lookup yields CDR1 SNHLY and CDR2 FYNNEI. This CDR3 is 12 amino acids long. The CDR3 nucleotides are TGTGCCAGCAGGGGCTCCTACAATGAGCAGTTCTTC. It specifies CASRGSYNEQFF.

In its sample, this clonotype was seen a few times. The CDR3 region is CSYNDRGNIQYF. The DNA of the CDR3 is TGCAGCTATAACGACAGGGGAAACATTCAGTACTTC. This chain links TRBV29-1 with TRBJ2-4, with 8 nucleotides matching TRBD1. The CDR3 extends over 12 amino acids. Germline CDR1 and CDR2: SQVTM and ANQGSEA. After removal of 8 bases from V and 6 bases from J, the junction contained 6 bases not matched to a gene.

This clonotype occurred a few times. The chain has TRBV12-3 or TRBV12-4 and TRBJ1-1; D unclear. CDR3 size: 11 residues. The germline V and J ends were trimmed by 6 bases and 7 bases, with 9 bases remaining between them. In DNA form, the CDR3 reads TGTGCCAGCAGGCGAGCGGGTGAAGCTTTCTTT. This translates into CASRRAGEAFF.

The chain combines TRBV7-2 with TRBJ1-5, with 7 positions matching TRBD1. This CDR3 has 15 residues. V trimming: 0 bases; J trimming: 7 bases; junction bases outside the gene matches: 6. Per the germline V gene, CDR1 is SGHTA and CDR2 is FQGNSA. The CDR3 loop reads CASSLAGGSGQPQHF. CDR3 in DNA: TGTGCCAGCAGCTTAGCAGGGGGCTCGGGACAGCCCCAGCATTTT.

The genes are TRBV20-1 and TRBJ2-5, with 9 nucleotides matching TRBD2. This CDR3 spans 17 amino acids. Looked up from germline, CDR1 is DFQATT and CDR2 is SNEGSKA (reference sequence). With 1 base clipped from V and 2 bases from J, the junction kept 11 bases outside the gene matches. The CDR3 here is CSARGLGSGGNQETQYF. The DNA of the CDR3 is TGCAGTGCTAGAGGACTGGGTAGCGGGGGAAATCAAGAGACCCAGTACTTC.